The 30 T cell receptor beta chains listed next were all sequenced from one sample in a study of molecular identifiers for immune sequencing clone quantification (dated by TCRdb to the late 2010s). Library preparation was by PCR. The run used a NextSeq 500. TCRdb reran the public reads through fastp at Q25 and MiXCR, keeping productive beta chains. One record per CDR3 amino acid sequence lists the most common genes and DNA. Present in this sample are around 470,000 distinct CDR3 sequences, around 23% of which were seen just once. Approximately 0.76% of the sample goes to the ten largest clones. The sample was naive CD8+ T cells from blood, with Jurkat cell RNA spiked in. Explained via the paper, the cell subset or site label denotes: FACS-sorted CD8+CD4-CCR7+CD45RA+ naive T cells. The receptors here all came from a human donor in good health. Some libraries in this study had Jurkat cell RNA spiked in.

This clonotype is a singleton in its sample. This may arise from a read error, as a much more abundant clone is one base away. In this CDR3 the conserved last residue, phenylalanine or tryptophan, is missing, so a read error is likely. The chain is built from TRBV5-1 and TRBJ2-3; 13 positions agree with TRBD2. The germline gives CDR1 SGHRS, CDR2 YFSETQ. Losses at the gene ends were 4 bases for V and 1 base for J; bases not matched to a gene: 9. This CDR3 has 18 amino acids. The CDR3 coding sequence is TGCGCCAGCAGCGCCATTCTTGGACTAGCGGGGGGCACAGATACGCAGTATATT. Translating gives CASSAILGLAGGTDTQYI.

Details on this clonotype: This may come from a read error, since a much larger clone is one base off. This sequence joins TRBV28 and TRBJ1-1, with TRBD1 matching 8 bases. Germline assignment: CDR1 MDHEN and CDR2 SYDVKM. The CDR3 runs to 14 residues. Trimming at V came to 3 bases and at J to 4 bases, leaving 4 bases not matched to a gene. In nucleotides, the CDR3 is TGTGCCAGCAGTTTGGGACAGGTGAGCACTGAAGCTTTCTTT. This gives the protein CASSLGQVSTEAFF.

The rearrangement joins TRBV15 to TRBJ2-2; tentative D call: TRBD2 (6 bases). Trimming removed 0 bases at V and 6 bases at J, with 8 bases between. The length of the CDR3 is 14 residues. CDR1 is LNHNV and CDR2 is YYDKDF in the germline V gene (reference sequence). The CDR3 reads CATSRDTGAGELFF. In DNA, the CDR3 is TGTGCCACCAGCAGAGATACGGGGGCCGGGGAGCTGTTTTTT.

The chain is built from TRBV28 and TRBJ2-2, with a possible D match to TRBD2 (5 bases). With 8 bases removed from V and 3 bases from J, the gap between germline ends came to 10 bases. Germline V gene sequence: CDR1 MDHEN, CDR2 SYDVKM. The CDR3 runs to 13 residues. CDR3 protein: CASVKDYTGELFF. In nucleotides, the CDR3 is TGTGCCAGCGTGAAGGACTACACCGGGGAGCTGTTTTTT.

Ten or more counts support this clonotype. V gene TRBV12-3 or TRBV12-4 combines with J gene TRBJ2-3; 13 bases line up with TRBD2. This CDR3 has 17 residues. The CDR3 nucleotides are TGTGCTATTCGTGGGACTAGCGGGGAACAAAGCACAGATACGCAGTATTTT. This translates into CAIRGTSGEQSTDTQYF.

This chain uses TRBV27 with TRBJ2-1; 13 nucleotides agree with TRBD2. This CDR3 comprises 16 residues. V lost 1 base, J lost 8 bases, and 5 bases stayed unmatched. Germline V gene sequence: CDR1 MNHEY, CDR2 SMNVEV (reference sequence). Written as DNA, the CDR3 is TGTGCCAGCAGTTTATTGCGGACTAGCGGGAGCCATGAGCAGTTCTTC. Its translation: CASSLLRTSGSHEQFF.

For this clonotype: A read error may account for a junction end that differs from germline. This rearrangement joins TRBV27 to TRBJ2-6; D might be TRBD1 (5 bases). Germline CDR1 is MNHEY and CDR2 is SMNVEV (reference sequence). The CDR3 runs to 13 residues. The CDR3 bases are TGTGCCAGCACCAGCTCTGGGGCCCACGTCCTGACTTTC. Translation: CASTSSGAHVLTF. The full variable domain, its missing parts supplied by reference TRBV27 and TRBJ2-6, is EAQVTQNPRYLITVTGKKLTVTCSQNMNHEYMSWYRQDPGLGLRQIYYSMNVEVTDKGDVPEGYKVSRKEKRNFPLILESPSPNQTSLYFCASTSSGAHVLTFGAGSRLTVL.

This clonotype appeared a few times. This chain links TRBV20-1 with TRBJ1-1, with D uncertain. Trimming pared 1 base from V and 0 bases from J, leaving 6 bases between. Looked up from germline, CDR1 is DFQATT and CDR2 is SNEGSKA (reference sequence). This CDR3 has 13 amino acids. This CDR3 is CSARGVVNTEAFF. The CDR3 bases are TGCAGTGCTAGAGGGGTAGTGAACACTGAAGCTTTCTTT.

This clonotype was seen repeatedly, ten times or more. This chain uses TRBV7-2 with TRBJ2-7, with TRBD1 matching 7 bases. CDR3 length: 14 residues. CDR1 is SGHTA and CDR2 is FQGNSA in the germline V gene. V shed 5 bases and J 3 bases; nucleotides not matched to a gene: 7. The CDR3 loop reads CASSPIRDSYEQYF. In nucleotides, the CDR3 is TGTGCCAGCAGCCCAATCCGGGACAGCTACGAGCAGTACTTC.

The chain carries TRBV6-2 or TRBV6-3 and TRBJ2-7; D possibly corresponds to TRBD1 (6 bases). Germline CDR1 and CDR2: MNHEY and SVGEGT. The CDR3 loop spans 13 amino acids. V lost 10 bases and J lost 0, with 13 bases in between. The CDR3 region has the DNA TGTGCCATCAGCAGGGGATTCTCCTACGAGCAGTACTTC. It specifies CAISRGFSYEQYF.

The DNA for the CDR3 is TGTGCCAGCAGCTTAGCAGGGGGTCGGAGCACAGATACGCAGTATTTT. This codes for CASSLAGGRSTDTQYF. V gene TRBV7-8 combines with J gene TRBJ2-3; a weak D match, TRBD1 (6 bases). The CDR3 spans 16 residues. Deletions cut 0 bases from V and 0 bases from J, with 10 bases between. Germline CDR1 reads SGHVS; CDR2 reads FQNEAQ.

CDR3 protein: CASSPGRANEQFF. The CDR3 bases are TGTGCCAGTAGTCCAGGCAGGGCCAATGAGCAGTTCTTC. The chain links TRBV19 to TRBJ2-1, with D maybe TRBD1 (5 bases). There are 13 residues in the CDR3. Deletions cut 5 bases from V and 6 bases from J, with 11 bases between. Looked up from germline, CDR1 is LNHDA and CDR2 is SQIVND (reference sequence).

The genes are TRBV27 and TRBJ2-3; tentative D call: TRBD2 (5 bases). The V end was cut by 6 bases, the J end by 1 base, with 14 bases between. Germline V gene data show CDR1 as MNHEY and CDR2 as SMNVEV (reference sequence). The length of the CDR3 is 15 residues. The CDR3 here is CASRDGELGTDTQYF. For the CDR3, the DNA is TGTGCCAGCAGGGACGGGGAGTTGGGCACAGATACGCAGTATTTT.

This clonotype was found a few times. V is TRBV4-1 and J is TRBJ2-7; 10 bases line up with TRBD2. Per the germline V gene, CDR1 is MGHRA and CDR2 is YSYEKL. The CDR3 consists of 15 residues. V lost 2 bases, J lost 2 bases, and 3 bases stayed unmatched. CDR3 DNA sequence: TGCGCCAGCAGCCAAAGGACTAGCGGCCCCTACGAGCAGTACTTC. Translating it yields CASSQRTSGPYEQYF.

The table lists this clonotype with a few counts. The chain employs TRBV27 and TRBJ2-7, with D tentatively TRBD1 (6 bases). V lost 2 bases to trimming and J lost 0 bases, with 11 bases between them. This CDR3 region has 15 residues. Germline CDR1 and CDR2: MNHEY and SMNVEV (reference sequence). In nucleotides, the CDR3 is TGTGCCAGCAGTTTAGTCGGGACAAGCTCCTACGAGCAGTACTTC. Protein sequence: CASSLVGTSSYEQYF.

This clonotype showed up just a few times. The CDR3 DNA reads TGCAGTGCTAGAGATCTAGCGGGGATACAAGAGACCCAGTACTTC. This codes for CSARDLAGIQETQYF. The genes are TRBV20-1 and TRBJ2-5, with TRBD2 identical over 9 bases. This CDR3 is 15 amino acids long. V was pared by 0 bases and J by 2 bases, with 4 bases of the junction left unmatched. CDR1 is DFQATT, CDR2 SNEGSKA, per germline (reference sequence).

This clonotype was recorded a few times. The rearrangement uses TRBV25-1 and TRBJ1-1, with TRBD1 identical over 7 bases. The V gene end was trimmed by 4 bases and the J gene end by 0 bases; junction bases not matched to a gene: 11. CDR1 and CDR2 (germline): MGHDK, SYGVNS. This CDR3 is 17 amino acids long. The CDR3 loop is CASSAHPGQLMNTEAFF. The CDR3 bases are TGTGCCAGCAGTGCCCATCCGGGACAGCTCATGAACACTGAAGCTTTCTTT.

This clonotype was found many times. The CDR3 bases are TGTGCCAGCAGTCGGGGGTCAGGGGGATTACTCACTGAAGCTTTCTTT. This sequence encodes CASSRGSGGLLTEAFF. The rearrangement links TRBV6-5 to TRBJ1-1, with 7 positions matching TRBD1. Per germline, CDR1 MNHEY and CDR2 SVGAGI. Trimming removed 5 bases from V and 4 bases from J; junction bases left unmatched: 13. CDR3 size: 16 residues.

Points on this clonotype: With only one base between it and a far larger clone, this is likely a read error. The CDR3 here is CAGSLGTANTEAFF. CDR3 in DNA: TGTGCCGGCAGTTTAGGGACGGCGAACACTGAAGCTTTCTTT. V and J are TRBV27 and TRBJ1-1, with D possibly TRBD1 on 5 matching bases. In germline, CDR1 is MNHEY, CDR2 SMNVEV (reference sequence). The length of the CDR3 is 14 residues.

The rearrangement uses TRBV20-1 and TRBJ2-7; 9 nucleotides agree with TRBD2. Trimming removed 3 bases from V and 2 bases from J; junction bases left unmatched: 5. Germline CDR1 reads DFQATT; CDR2 reads SNEGSKA (reference sequence). This CDR3 spans 14 amino acids. The CDR3 region is CSARGTSPTYEQYF. The CDR3 DNA sequence: TGCAGTGCTAGGGGGACTAGCCCCACCTACGAGCAGTACTTC.

The chain carries TRBV6-2 or TRBV6-3 and TRBJ2-3; no definite D call. The germline V gene has CDR1 MNHEY and CDR2 SVGEGT. The V end was cut by 7 bases, the J end by 0 bases, with 11 bases between. The CDR3 has 14 residues. The CDR3 DNA sequence: TGTGCCAGCAACCCTATTGGGAGCACAGATACGCAGTATTTT. Its translation is CASNPIGSTDTQYF.

This clonotype was seen once. An end of the junction differs from the germline gene, which may be a read error. This rearrangement joins TRBV12-3 or TRBV12-4 to TRBJ1-4; D gene ambiguous. This CDR3 region has 14 residues. The CDR3 here is CAGRGPATNEKLFF. DNA of the CDR3: TGTGCCGGCAGAGGTCCTGCAACTAATGAAAAACTGTTTTTT.

Points on this clonotype: This may stem from a read error, because a much larger clone lies one nucleotide away. The V call is TRBV7-2, the J call TRBJ2-5; 9 bases agree with TRBD2. Germline CDR1 SGHTA, CDR2 FQGNSA. V lost 5 bases and J lost 4; bases outside the gene matches: 8. The CDR3 length is 15 residues. The CDR3 is CASSRLAESLETQYF. The DNA of the CDR3 is TGTGCCAGCAGCAGACTAGCGGAGAGCCTAGAGACCCAGTACTTC.

This clonotype was seen only a few times. This sequence joins TRBV2 and TRBJ2-7; D is tentatively TRBD1 or TRBD2 (5 bases each). The CDR3 consists of 14 residues. CDR1 is SNHLY and CDR2 is FYNNEI in the germline V gene. V was clipped by 1 base and J by 3 bases, with 10 bases between them. CDR3 protein: CASSEGGTLYEQYF. The CDR3 DNA sequence: TGTGCCAGCAGTGAAGGAGGGACGCTCTACGAGCAGTACTTC.

The rearrangement links TRBV4-3 to TRBJ2-1, with TRBD2 matching 8 bases. The germline gives CDR1 LGHNA, CDR2 YSLEER. Trimming at V came to 0 bases and at J to 3 bases, leaving 7 bases not matched to a gene. The CDR3 sequence is 17 residues long. CDR3 sequence: CASSQDLSRGVYNEQFF. DNA for the CDR3: TGCGCCAGCAGCCAAGATCTCTCGCGGGGGGTCTACAATGAGCAGTTCTTC.

This clonotype was seen ten or more times. The chain employs TRBV20-1 and TRBJ2-7; D ambiguous. The germline V and J ends were trimmed by 5 bases and 3 bases, with 20 bases remaining between them. The length of the CDR3 is 15 residues. Per the germline V gene, CDR1 is DFQATT and CDR2 is SNEGSKA (reference sequence). CDR3 residues: CSAPHASQLLYEQYF. CDR3 nucleotide sequence: TGCAGTGCTCCCCACGCGAGTCAGCTGCTCTACGAGCAGTACTTC.

This clonotype has only a few counts. One junction end disagrees with the germline gene, perhaps due to a read error. The chain carries TRBV5-3 and TRBJ1-4; tentatively, D is TRBD1 (5 bases). TRBV5-3 is recorded as an ORF, its role being uncertain. The CDR3 consists of 12 residues. The CDR3: CASSLVGREVRF. Here the CDR3 DNA reads TGTGCCAGCAGCTTGGTGGGCAGGGAAGTTCGCTTT.

The chain employs TRBV11-2 and TRBJ2-7, with 8 bases lining up with TRBD2. The CDR3 runs 15 residues. Trimming cost V 1 base and J 7 bases; bases outside gene matches: 9. The germline V gene has CDR1 SGHAT and CDR2 FQNNGV. CDR3 nucleotide sequence: TGTGCCAGCAGCTTAGCGTCTGCGGGAGGTTGGGAGCAGTACTTC. The encoded protein is CASSLASAGGWEQYF.

To note about this clonotype: The germline gene is not matched at one end of the junction; a read error may be the cause. This chain connects TRBV6-5 to TRBJ2-2, with TRBD1 identical over 8 bases. CDR3 length: 15 residues. From germline, CDR1 is MNHEY and CDR2 SVGAGI. CDR3 DNA: TGTGCCAGCAGTTCGCGCAGGGGGCTAGTCGGGGAGCTGCTTTTT. This gives the protein CASSSRRGLVGELLF.

This clonotype was observed a few times. V is TRBV20-1 and J is TRBJ2-7, with D possibly matching TRBD1 (5 bases). This CDR3 has 14 residues. From germline, CDR1 is DFQATT and CDR2 SNEGSKA (reference sequence). V was shortened by 0 bases and J by 2 bases, with 11 bases between the two germline ends. Written as DNA, the CDR3 is TGCAGTGCTAGAGATAGTAGGGGAACCTACGAGCAGTACTTC. Its protein is CSARDSRGTYEQYF.